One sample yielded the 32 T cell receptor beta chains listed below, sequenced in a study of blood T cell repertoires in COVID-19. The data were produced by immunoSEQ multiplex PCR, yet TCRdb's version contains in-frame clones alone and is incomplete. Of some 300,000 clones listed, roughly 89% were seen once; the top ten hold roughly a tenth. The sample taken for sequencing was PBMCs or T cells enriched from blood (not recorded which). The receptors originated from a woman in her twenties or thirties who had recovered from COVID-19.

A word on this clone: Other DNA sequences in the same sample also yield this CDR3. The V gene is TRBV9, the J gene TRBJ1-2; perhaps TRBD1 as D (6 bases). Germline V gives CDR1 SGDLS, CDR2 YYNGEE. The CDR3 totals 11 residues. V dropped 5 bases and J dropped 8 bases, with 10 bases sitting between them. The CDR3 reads CASSTGYGYTF. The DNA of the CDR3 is TGTGCCAGCAGTACAGGGTACGGCTACACCTTC.

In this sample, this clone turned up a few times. CDR3 in amino acids: CASSLAWGSTDTQYF. CDR3 sequence (DNA): TGCGCCAGCAGCTTGGCGTGGGGCAGCACAGATACGCAGTATTTT. The chain uses TRBV5-1 and TRBJ2-3; maybe TRBD1 (5 bases). The ends were cut back, 0 bases at V and 0 bases at J, with 8 bases in the middle. The germline V gene has CDR1 SGHRS and CDR2 YFSETQ. The CDR3 length is 15 residues.

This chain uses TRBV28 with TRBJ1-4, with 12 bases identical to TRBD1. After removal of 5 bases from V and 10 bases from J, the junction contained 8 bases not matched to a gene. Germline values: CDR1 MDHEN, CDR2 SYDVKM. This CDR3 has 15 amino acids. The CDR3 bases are TGTGCCAGCAGTGCCACCGGGACAGGGGGCGGAAAACTGTTTTTT. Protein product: CASSATGTGGGKLFF.

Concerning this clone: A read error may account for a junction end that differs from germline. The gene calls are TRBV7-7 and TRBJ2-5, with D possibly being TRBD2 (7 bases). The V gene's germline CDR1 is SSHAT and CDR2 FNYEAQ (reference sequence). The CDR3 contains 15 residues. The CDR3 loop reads CASSLAGRGQETQYF. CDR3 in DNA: TGTGCTAGCAGCTTGGCGGGGAGGGGGCAAGAGACCCAGTACTTC.

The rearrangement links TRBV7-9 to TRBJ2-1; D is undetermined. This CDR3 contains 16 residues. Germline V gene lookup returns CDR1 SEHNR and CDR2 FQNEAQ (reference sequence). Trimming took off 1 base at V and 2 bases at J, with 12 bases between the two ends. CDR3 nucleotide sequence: TGTGCCAGCAGCTTAGATCAGATTACCCCCTACAATGAGCAGTTCTTC. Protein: CASSLDQITPYNEQFF.

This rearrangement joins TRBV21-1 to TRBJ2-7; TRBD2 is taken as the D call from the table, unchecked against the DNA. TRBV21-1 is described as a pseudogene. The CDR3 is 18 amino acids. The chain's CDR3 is CASSKEGGPSRGEYEQYF. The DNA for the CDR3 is TGTGCCAGCAGCAAAGAGGGGGGGCCCTCACGCGGAGAATACGAGCAGTACTTC.

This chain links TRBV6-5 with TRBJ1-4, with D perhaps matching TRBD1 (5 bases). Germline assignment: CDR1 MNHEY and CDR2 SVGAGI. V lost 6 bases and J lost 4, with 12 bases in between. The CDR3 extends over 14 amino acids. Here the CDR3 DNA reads TGTGCCAGCAGGATGGGGGGATTTAATGAAAAACTGTTTTTT. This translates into CASRMGGFNEKLFF.

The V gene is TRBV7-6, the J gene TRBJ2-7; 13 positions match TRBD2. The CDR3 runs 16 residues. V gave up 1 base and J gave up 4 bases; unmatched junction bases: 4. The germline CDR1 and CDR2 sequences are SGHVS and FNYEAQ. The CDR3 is CASSLGTSGSTYEQYF. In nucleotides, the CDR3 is TGTGCCAGCAGCTTAGGGACTAGCGGGAGTACTTACGAGCAGTACTTC.

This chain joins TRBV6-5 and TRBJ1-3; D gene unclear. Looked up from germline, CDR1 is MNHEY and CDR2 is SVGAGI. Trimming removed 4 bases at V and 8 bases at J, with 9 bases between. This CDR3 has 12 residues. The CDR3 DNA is TGTGCCAGCAGTTTATTAGGAGACACCATATATTTT. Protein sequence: CASSLLGDTIYF.

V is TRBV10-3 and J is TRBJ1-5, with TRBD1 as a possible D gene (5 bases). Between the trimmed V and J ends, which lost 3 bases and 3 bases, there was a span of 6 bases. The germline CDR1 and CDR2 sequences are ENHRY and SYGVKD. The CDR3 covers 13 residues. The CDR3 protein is CAISDRANQPQHF. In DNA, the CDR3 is TGTGCCATCAGTGACAGGGCCAATCAGCCCCAGCATTTT.

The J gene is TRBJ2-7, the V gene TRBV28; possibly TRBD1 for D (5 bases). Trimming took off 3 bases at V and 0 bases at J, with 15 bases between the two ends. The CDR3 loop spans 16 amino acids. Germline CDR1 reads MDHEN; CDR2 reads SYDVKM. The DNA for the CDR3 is TGTGCCAGCAGTTTCCAATACGCAGGGCCCTCCTACGAGCAGTACTTC. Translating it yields CASSFQYAGPSYEQYF.

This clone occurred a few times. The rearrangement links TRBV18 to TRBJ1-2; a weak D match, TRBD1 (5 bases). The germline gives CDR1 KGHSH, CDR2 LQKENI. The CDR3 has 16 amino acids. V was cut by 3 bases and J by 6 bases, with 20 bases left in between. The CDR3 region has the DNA TGTGCCAGCTCACCGCAACAGGCGGGGGGTTGGGATGGCTACACCTTC. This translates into CASSPQQAGGWDGYTF.

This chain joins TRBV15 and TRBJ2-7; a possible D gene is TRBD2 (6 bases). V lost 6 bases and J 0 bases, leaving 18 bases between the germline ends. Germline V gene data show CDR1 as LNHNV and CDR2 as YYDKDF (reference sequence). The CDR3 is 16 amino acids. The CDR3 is CATSYLGTHTSYEQYF. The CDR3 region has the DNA TGTGCCACCAGTTATCTCGGGACTCATACCTCCTACGAGCAGTACTTC.

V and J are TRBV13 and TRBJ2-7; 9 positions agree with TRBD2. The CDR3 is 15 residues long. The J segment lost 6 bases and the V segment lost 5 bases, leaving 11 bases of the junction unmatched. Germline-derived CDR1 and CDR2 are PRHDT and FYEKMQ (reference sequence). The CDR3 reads CASSLTGTSSSEQYF. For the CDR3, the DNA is TGTGCCAGCAGCCTTACCGGGACTAGCTCTTCCGAGCAGTACTTC.

The CDR3 spells CASQAGQGFSGNTIYF. In DNA form, the CDR3 reads TGTGCCAGCCAAGCGGGACAGGGGTTCTCTGGAAACACCATATATTTT. The chain carries TRBV18 and TRBJ1-3, with 10 nucleotides matching TRBD1. This CDR3 is built from 16 residues. The V segment lost 8 bases and the J segment 0 bases; nucleotides outside the gene matches: 7. Looked up from germline, CDR1 is KGHSH and CDR2 is LQKENI.

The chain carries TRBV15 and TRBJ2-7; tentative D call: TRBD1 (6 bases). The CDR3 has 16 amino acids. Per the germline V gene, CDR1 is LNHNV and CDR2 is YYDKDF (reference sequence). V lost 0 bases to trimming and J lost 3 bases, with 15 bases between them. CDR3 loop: CATSRDTGFDLYEQYF. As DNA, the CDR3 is TGTGCCACCAGCAGAGATACAGGGTTCGACCTCTACGAGCAGTACTTC.

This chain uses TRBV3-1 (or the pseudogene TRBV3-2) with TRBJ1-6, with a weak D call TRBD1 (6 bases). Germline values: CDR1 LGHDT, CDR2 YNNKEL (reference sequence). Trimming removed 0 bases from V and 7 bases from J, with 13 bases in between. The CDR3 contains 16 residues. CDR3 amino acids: CASSQDSGAGNSPLHF. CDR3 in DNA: TGTGCCAGCAGCCAAGATTCAGGGGCTGGGAATTCACCCCTCCACTTT.

In nucleotides, the CDR3 is TGTGCCAGCAGCTCCGAGGGGGGGTACGAGCAGTTCTTC. The encoded protein is CASSSEGGYEQFF. The J gene is TRBJ2-1, the V gene TRBV7-3; a possible D gene is TRBD2 (7 bases). Germline CDR1 SGHTA, CDR2 FQGTGA. The ends were cut back, 4 bases at V and 10 bases at J, with 14 bases in the middle. The CDR3 consists of 13 residues.

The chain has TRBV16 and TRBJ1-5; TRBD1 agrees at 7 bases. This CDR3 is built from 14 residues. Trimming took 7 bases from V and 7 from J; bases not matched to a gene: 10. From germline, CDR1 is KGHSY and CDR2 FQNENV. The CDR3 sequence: CASTSTGLGQPQHF. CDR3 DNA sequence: TGTGCCAGCACCTCGACAGGGCTGGGCCAGCCCCAGCATTTT.

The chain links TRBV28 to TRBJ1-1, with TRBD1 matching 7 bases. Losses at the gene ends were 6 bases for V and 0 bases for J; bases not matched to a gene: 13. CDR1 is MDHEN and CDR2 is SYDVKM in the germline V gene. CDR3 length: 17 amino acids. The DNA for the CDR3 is TGTGCCAGCAGCCAACACGACAGGGAATATATGAACACTGAAGCTTTCTTT. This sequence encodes CASSQHDREYMNTEAFF.

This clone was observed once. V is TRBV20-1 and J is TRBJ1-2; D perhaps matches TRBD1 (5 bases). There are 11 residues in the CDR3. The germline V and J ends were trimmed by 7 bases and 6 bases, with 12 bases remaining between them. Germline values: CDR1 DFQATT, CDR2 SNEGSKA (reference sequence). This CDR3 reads CSGQGEDGYTF. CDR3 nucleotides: TGCAGTGGTCAAGGGGAGGATGGCTACACCTTC.

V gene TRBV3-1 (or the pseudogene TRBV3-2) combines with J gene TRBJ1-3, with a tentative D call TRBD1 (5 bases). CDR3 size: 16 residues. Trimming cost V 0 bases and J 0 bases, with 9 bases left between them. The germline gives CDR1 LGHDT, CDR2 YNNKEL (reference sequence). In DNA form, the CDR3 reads TGTGCCAGCAGCCAAGATAGGGGATACTCTGGAAACACCATATATTTT. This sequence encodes CASSQDRGYSGNTIYF.

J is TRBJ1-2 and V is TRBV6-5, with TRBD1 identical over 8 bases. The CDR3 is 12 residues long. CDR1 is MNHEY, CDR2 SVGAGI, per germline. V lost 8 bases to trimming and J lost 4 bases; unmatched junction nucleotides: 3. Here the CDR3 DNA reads TGTGCCAGCGGGGACAGGATCTATGGCTACACCTTC. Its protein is CASGDRIYGYTF.

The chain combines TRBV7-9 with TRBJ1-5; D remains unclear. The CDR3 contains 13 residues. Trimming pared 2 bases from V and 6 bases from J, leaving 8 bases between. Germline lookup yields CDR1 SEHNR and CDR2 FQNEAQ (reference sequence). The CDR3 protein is CASSLLAGQPQHF. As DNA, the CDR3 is TGTGCCAGCAGCTTATTAGCGGGTCAGCCCCAGCATTTT.

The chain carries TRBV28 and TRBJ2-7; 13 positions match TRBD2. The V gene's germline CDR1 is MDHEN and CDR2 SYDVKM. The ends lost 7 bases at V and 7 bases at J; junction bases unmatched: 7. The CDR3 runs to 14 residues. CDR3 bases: TGTGCCAGCATCGGGACTAGCGGGACCAAGGAGCAGTACTTC. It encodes CASIGTSGTKEQYF.

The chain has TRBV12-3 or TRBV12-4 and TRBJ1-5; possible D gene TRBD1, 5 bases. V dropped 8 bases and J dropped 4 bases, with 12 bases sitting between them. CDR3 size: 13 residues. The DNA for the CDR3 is TGTGCCAGCCAAAATACAGGAAATCAGCCCCAGCATTTT. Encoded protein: CASQNTGNQPQHF.

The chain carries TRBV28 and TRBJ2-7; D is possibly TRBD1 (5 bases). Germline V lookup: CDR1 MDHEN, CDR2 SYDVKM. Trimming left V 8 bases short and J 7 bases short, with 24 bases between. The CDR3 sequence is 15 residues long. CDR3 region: CASSRESAAKGEQYF. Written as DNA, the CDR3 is TGTGCCAGCTCACGTGAAAGCGCAGCAAAGGGGGAGCAGTACTTC.

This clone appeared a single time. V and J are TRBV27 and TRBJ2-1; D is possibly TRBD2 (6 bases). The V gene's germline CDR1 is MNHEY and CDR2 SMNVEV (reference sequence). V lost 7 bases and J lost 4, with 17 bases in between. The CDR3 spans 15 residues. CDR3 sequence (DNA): TGTGCCAGCACCAAAGGGACGGGGGTTTACAATGAGCAGTTCTTC. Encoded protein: CASTKGTGVYNEQFF.

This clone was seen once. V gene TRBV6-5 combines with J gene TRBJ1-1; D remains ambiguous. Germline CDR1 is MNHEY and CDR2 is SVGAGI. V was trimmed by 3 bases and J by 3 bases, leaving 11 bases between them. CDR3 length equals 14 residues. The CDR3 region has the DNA TGTGCCAGCAGTTATCGGGTTGGTTACACTGAAGCTTTCTTT. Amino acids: CASSYRVGYTEAFF.

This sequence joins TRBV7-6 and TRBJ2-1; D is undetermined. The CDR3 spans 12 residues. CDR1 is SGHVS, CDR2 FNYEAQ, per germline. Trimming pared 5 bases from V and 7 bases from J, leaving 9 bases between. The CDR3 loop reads CASSPLMNEQFF. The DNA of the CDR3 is TGTGCCAGCAGCCCACTAATGAATGAGCAGTTCTTC.

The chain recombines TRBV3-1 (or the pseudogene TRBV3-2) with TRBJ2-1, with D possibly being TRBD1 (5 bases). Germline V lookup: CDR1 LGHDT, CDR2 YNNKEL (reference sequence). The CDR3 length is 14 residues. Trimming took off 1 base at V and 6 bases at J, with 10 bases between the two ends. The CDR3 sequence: CASSQVREINEQFF. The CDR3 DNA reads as TGTGCCAGCAGCCAAGTCAGGGAAATCAATGAGCAGTTCTTC.

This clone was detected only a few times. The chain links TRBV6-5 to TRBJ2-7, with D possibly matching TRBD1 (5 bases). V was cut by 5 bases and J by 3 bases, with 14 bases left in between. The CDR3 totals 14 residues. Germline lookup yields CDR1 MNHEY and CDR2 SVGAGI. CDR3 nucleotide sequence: TGTGCCAGCAGTCTGTCCAGGGCAAACTACGAGCAGTACTTC. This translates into CASSLSRANYEQYF.